Following are 20 T cell receptor beta chains from one sample sequenced in a study of T-cell memory formation after mild COVID-19. MiXCR, applied by TCRdb to the 5' RACE reads, yields one record per CDR3 protein. Of more than 400,000 distinct CDR3 sequences listed, 15% to 20% are singletons. Material for sequencing was PBMCs or a T cell subset sorted from them (not recorded which). These receptors were obtained from an adult woman who had mild COVID-19 (a few samples of this study predate the infection). Cell type and time point are not known.

This clonotype was seen a handful of times. It may be a read error: a sequence one base away is much more abundant. V gene TRBV12-3 or TRBV12-4 combines with J gene TRBJ2-3; no clear D. V lost 6 bases and J lost 2, with 3 bases in between. This CDR3 spans 11 amino acids. The CDR3 loop reads CASRFTDTQYF. The CDR3 coding sequence is TGTGCCAGCAGGTTCACAGATACGCAGTATTTT.

The sample holds many counts of this clonotype. CDR3 coding DNA: TGTGCCAGCAGCTTAGGTCTAGCGCTGAGCTCCTACAATGAGCAGTTCTTC. This sequence encodes CASSLGLALSSYNEQFF. This chain uses TRBV7-2 with TRBJ2-1, with D maybe TRBD2 (6 bases). V was clipped by 1 base and J by 0 bases, with 13 bases between them. Per germline, CDR1 SGHTA and CDR2 FQGNSA. This CDR3 comprises 17 residues.

This sequence joins TRBV6-5 and TRBJ1-5; maybe TRBD1 (6 bases). The CDR3 contains 13 residues. The germline CDR1 and CDR2 sequences are MNHEY and SVGAGI. Trimming removed 5 bases at V and 6 bases at J, with 11 bases between. CDR3 protein: CASSGTRSQPQHF. The CDR3 DNA reads as TGTGCCAGCAGTGGGACACGTTCTCAGCCCCAGCATTTT.

This rearrangement joins TRBV7-8 to TRBJ2-7; perhaps D is TRBD1 or TRBD2 (5 bases each). This CDR3 spans 19 amino acids. Trimming removed 6 bases from V and 5 bases from J, with 32 bases in between. Germline V lookup: CDR1 SGHVS, CDR2 FQNEAQ. CDR3 coding DNA: TGTGCCAGCAGTCTCACTCCCACAATGGGGGTACGCCTTGAGGACGAGCAGTACTTC. Protein product: CASSLTPTMGVRLEDEQYF.

The sample holds many counts of this clonotype. The V and J genes are TRBV7-9 and TRBJ2-7; D call uncertain. Germline-derived CDR1 and CDR2 are SEHNR and FQNEAQ (reference sequence). Trimming shortened V by 3 bases and J by 2 bases, and 8 bases separated the two germline ends. This CDR3 is 13 amino acids long. The CDR3 is CASSFDGTYEQYF. CDR3 bases: TGTGCCAGCAGCTTCGACGGAACCTACGAGCAGTACTTC.

J is TRBJ1-2 and V is TRBV3-1; D is unresolved. The CDR3 loop spans 15 amino acids. Germline V gene data show CDR1 as LGHDT and CDR2 as YNNKEL (reference sequence). Trimming shortened V by 0 bases and J by 4 bases, and 12 bases separated the two germline ends. In nucleotides, the CDR3 is TGTGCCAGCAGCCAAGACCAGCGGTCATCCTATGGCTACACCTTC. This sequence encodes CASSQDQRSSYGYTF.

The chain has TRBV19 and TRBJ1-5; D unclear. V was clipped by 4 bases and J by 1 base, with 11 bases between them. Germline loops: CDR1 LNHDA, CDR2 SQIVND (reference sequence). This CDR3 comprises 15 residues. The chain's CDR3 is CASSSSAVSNQPQHF. The CDR3 DNA sequence: TGTGCCAGTAGTAGTTCGGCCGTCAGCAATCAGCCCCAGCATTTT.

There are a few counts of this clonotype. V usage is TRBV4-3 and J usage is TRBJ2-1; D remains unclear. The germline V and J ends were trimmed by 0 bases and 2 bases, with 11 bases remaining between them. The CDR3 is made up of 16 amino acids. Germline CDR1 is LGHNA and CDR2 is YSLEER. The CDR3 DNA is TGCGCCAGCAGCCAAGACTTGAGACCAACCTACAATGAGCAGTTCTTC. This encodes CASSQDLRPTYNEQFF.

This chain joins TRBV4-1 and TRBJ2-3; D uncertain. CDR1 is MGHRA, CDR2 YSYEKL, per germline. This CDR3 comprises 16 residues. V was pared by 0 bases and J by 6 bases, with 16 bases between. As DNA, the CDR3 is TGCGCCAGCAGCCAAGACCCCGACCCCCCCGGTGATACGCAGTATTTT. It translates to CASSQDPDPPGDTQYF.

The chain couples TRBV29-1 to TRBJ2-3; 8 nucleotides line up with TRBD2. This CDR3 region has 14 residues. The germline CDR1 and CDR2 sequences are SQVTM and ANQGSEA. The V segment lost 7 bases and the J segment 5 bases; nucleotides outside the gene matches: 11. The CDR3 region has the DNA TGCAGCGCCAAGTCGTGGGGACTAGGAGATACGCAGTATTTT. Translating gives CSAKSWGLGDTQYF.

This clonotype was detected a few times. The V and J genes are TRBV7-9 and TRBJ2-1; TRBD1 matches 9 bases. CDR1 and CDR2 from the germline V gene are SEHNR and FQNEAQ (reference sequence). V gave up 5 bases and J gave up 8 bases; unmatched junction bases: 7. This CDR3 is built from 14 residues. CDR3 nucleotides: TGTGCCAGCAGCAGCGGGACAGGGTACGATGAGCAGTTCTTC. Amino acids: CASSSGTGYDEQFF.

This clonotype was picked up a small number of times. The chain recombines TRBV12-3 or TRBV12-4 with TRBJ2-1; a possible D gene is TRBD2 (7 bases). Trimming took 9 bases from V and 3 from J, leaving 15 bases between them. The CDR3 covers 14 residues. The CDR3 DNA sequence: TGTGCCAGTCTCTCGGGGGGCGGCTACAATGAGCAGTTCTTC. This translates into CASLSGGGYNEQFF.

In this sample, this clonotype turned up a few times. The chain recombines TRBV4-2 with TRBJ1-4; TRBD1 is a possible D gene (5 bases). The CDR3 runs 16 residues. Trimming took 1 base from V and 8 from J, leaving 17 bases between them. Germline CDR1 and CDR2: LGHNA and YNFKEQ. CDR3 nucleotide sequence: TGTGCCAGCAGCCAAGCCCCGGGAGGGGATGGCGAAAAACTGTTTTTT. This gives the protein CASSQAPGGDGEKLFF.

V and J are TRBV20-1 and TRBJ2-2, with D unclear. Germline loops: CDR1 DFQATT, CDR2 SNEGSKA (reference sequence). The V and J ends lost 0 bases and 3 bases respectively, with 5 bases between them. There are 13 residues in the CDR3. CDR3 coding DNA: TGCAGTGCTAGAGACCCGTACACCGGGGAGCTGTTTTTT. Residues: CSARDPYTGELFF.

This sequence joins TRBV24-1 and TRBJ2-2; TRBD1 agrees at 10 bases. Germline loops: CDR1 KGHDR, CDR2 SFDVKD. The CDR3 spans 16 residues. After removal of 4 bases from V and 7 bases from J, the junction contained 8 bases not matched to a gene. The CDR3 sequence: CATSDPGTGEIGELFF. Here the CDR3 DNA reads TGTGCCACCAGTGACCCTGGGACAGGGGAGATCGGGGAGCTGTTTTTT.

DNA for the CDR3: TGTGCCAGCAGTTATTCCCCAGGCGGTGGCTATGGCTACACCTTC. This codes for CASSYSPGGGYGYTF. This chain links TRBV12-3 or TRBV12-4 with TRBJ1-2; D is ambiguous. With 4 bases removed from V and 4 bases from J, the gap between germline ends came to 16 bases. The CDR3 spans 15 residues.

This chain connects TRBV24-1 to TRBJ2-1; D tentatively fits TRBD1 or TRBD2 (6 bases each). CDR3 length equals 14 residues. Trimming removed 9 bases from V and 4 bases from J, with 15 bases in between. Germline V gene lookup returns CDR1 KGHDR and CDR2 SFDVKD. The CDR3, as DNA: TGTGCCACCTCTCCTGGGGGGCTATACAATGAGCAGTTCTTC. It translates to CATSPGGLYNEQFF.

The chain combines TRBV7-9 with TRBJ2-3; no firm D call. From germline, CDR1 is SEHNR and CDR2 FQNEAQ (reference sequence). The CDR3 covers 13 residues. The V end lost 4 bases, the J end lost 4 bases, and 9 bases lay between the germline ends. CDR3 region: CASSSLPPDTQYF. Here the CDR3 DNA reads TGTGCCAGCAGCTCCCTACCCCCAGATACGCAGTATTTT.

This clonotype was found many times. This chain connects TRBV15 to TRBJ2-7; weak D call: TRBD1 (5 bases). Trimming took 0 bases from V and 5 from J, leaving 23 bases between them. The CDR3 loop spans 18 amino acids. CDR1 is LNHNV, CDR2 YYDKDF, per germline (reference sequence). CDR3 sequence reads: CATSRDVSLRERLNEQYF. The CDR3, as DNA: TGTGCCACCAGCAGAGATGTTTCGCTCAGGGAACGTTTGAACGAGCAGTACTTC.

The CDR3 DNA reads as TGCGCCAGCAGCCAAGAGCCAGTAGTGAACACTGAAGCTTTCTTT. Encoded protein: CASSQEPVVNTEAFF. The chain has TRBV4-1 and TRBJ1-1, with D uncertain. Germline V CDR1 and CDR2: MGHRA, YSYEKL. CDR3 length: 15 amino acids. With 0 bases removed from V and 0 bases from J, the gap between germline ends came to 8 bases.